The clone carrying this T cell receptor beta chain showed up just a few times. Its antigen is undetermined. Using its own MiXCR run on the 5' RACE reads, TCRdb lists one record per CDR3 protein. The sample comprises about 140,000 distinct CDR3 sequences, around 14% of which are singletons, and around 30% rests with the top ten. This sample is part of a study of T-cell memory formation after mild COVID-19. Overall study results and limits: Clones contracting over day 15 to 85 were CD4/CD8 balanced, with later expanders leaning CD4+.

The material sequenced was PBMCs or a T cell subset sorted from them (not recorded which). This receptor was identified in an adult woman who had mild COVID-19 (a few samples of this study predate the infection). Cell type and time point are not known.

The CDR3 loop reads CASSADSRANEAFF. The CDR3, as DNA: TGTGCCAGCAGCGCGGACAGCCGGGCGAATGAAGCTTTCTTT. This chain uses TRBV9 with TRBJ1-1; tentatively, D is TRBD1 (6 bases). The germline CDR1 and CDR2 sequences are SGDLS and YYNGEE. V lost 3 bases to trimming and J lost 7 bases, with 16 bases between them. The CDR3 runs 14 residues.